These T cell receptor beta chains were read from a single sample in a study of shared clonotypes between healthy human individuals. The assay was immunoSEQ multiplex PCR, and TCRdb's table has in-frame clones only and misses some. This table has about 1,500,000 clones, around 95% appearing once. The sequenced sample consisted of naive CD4+ T cells sorted from blood. The receptors here all came from a man aged 25-40 years in good health. Both conserved end residues are part of each CDR3. Fields, in order: J gene, V gene, clone size, CDR3 protein. The listing skips clone size in some rows; elsewhere it reads once, few, many or a size class.

>TRBJ2-3|TRBV5-1|.
CASSFSRGIGTDTQYF
>TRBJ1-1|TRBV14|.
CASSRPGRVENTEAFF
>TRBJ1-5|TRBV5-4|.
CASSLDGGLGQPQHF
>TRBJ2-7|TRBV19|.
CASSIKQGAYEQYF
>TRBJ2-5|TRBV14|.
CASSRSRAETQYF
>TRBJ2-4|TRBV5-1|.
CASSLGSPSVDIQYF
>TRBJ1-6|TRBV5-1|.
CASSPMALQGDSPLHF
>TRBJ1-5|TRBV15|.
CATSTGLPNQPQHF
>TRBJ2-3|TRBV28|.
CASSFLLAGGTDTQYF
>TRBJ2-5|TRBV9|.
CASSVLPSGLAGVGETQYF
>TRBJ1-1|TRBV15|.
CATSDRQGNRAEAFF
>TRBJ2-2|TRBV7-9|.
CASRRSGELFF
>TRBJ2-7|TRBV6-5|.
CASSYTRISYEQYF
>TRBJ2-2|TRBV5-4|.
CASSPAGSGELFF
>TRBJ1-2|TRBV2|.
CASSERSRGESTFGYTF
>TRBJ2-1|TRBV5-4|.
CASSLRLGHSSYNEQFF
>TRBJ2-5|TRBV5-4|once
CASSPSKAQETQYF
>TRBJ1-2|TRBV6-5|.
CASSYNGVGGYGYTF
>TRBJ1-5|TRBV18|.
CASSPFLRSNQPQHF
>TRBJ2-5|TRBV29-1|.
CSVQGVETQYF
>TRBJ2-3|TRBV6-6|.
CASSYRQPTDTQYF
>TRBJ2-6|TRBV9|.
CASSAVTPRGSQGSGANVLTF
>TRBJ1-4|TRBV5-1|.
CASSDQGATNEKLFF
>TRBJ2-3|TRBV5-1|.
CASRASTDTQYF
>TRBJ2-7|TRBV11-3|.
CASSAGDRGYEQYF
>TRBJ2-3|TRBV2|.
CASTFGSTDTQYF
>TRBJ1-1|TRBV7-9|once
CASSLRGTEAFF
>TRBJ2-4|TRBV7-3|.
CASSLRQGQGENIQYF
>TRBJ2-5|TRBV28|once
CASSFLRAGETQYF
>TRBJ2-6|TRBV6-6|once
CASSYPGGAGANVLTF
>TRBJ1-2|TRBV2|once
CASMGRGTLVSGYTF